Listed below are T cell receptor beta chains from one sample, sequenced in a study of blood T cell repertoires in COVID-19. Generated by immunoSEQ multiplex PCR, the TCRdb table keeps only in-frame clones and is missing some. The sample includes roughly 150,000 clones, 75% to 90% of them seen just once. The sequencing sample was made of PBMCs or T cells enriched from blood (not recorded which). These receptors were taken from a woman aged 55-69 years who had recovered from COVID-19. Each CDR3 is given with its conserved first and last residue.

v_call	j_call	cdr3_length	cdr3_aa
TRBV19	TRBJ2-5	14	CASIGGRAPETQYF
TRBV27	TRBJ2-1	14	CASSLTALGGGEFF
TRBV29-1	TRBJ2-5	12	CSADGRDETQYF
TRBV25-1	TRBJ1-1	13	CASSEKGGAEAFF
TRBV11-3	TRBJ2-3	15	CASSLRRGITDTQYF
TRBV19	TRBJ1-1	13	CASSITVNTEAFF
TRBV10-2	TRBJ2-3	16	CASTPGQGPSTDTQYF
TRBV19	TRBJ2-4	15	CASSNSGTPKNIQYF
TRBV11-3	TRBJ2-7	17	CASSPRKWGDSSYEQYF
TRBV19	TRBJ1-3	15	CASSIAGHGGNTIYF
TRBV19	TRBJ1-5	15	CASSMGGHSNQPQHF
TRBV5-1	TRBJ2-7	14	CASRVAGGTYEQYF
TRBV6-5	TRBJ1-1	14	CASSSGRLNTEAFF
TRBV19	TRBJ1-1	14	CATRHPGGDTEAFF
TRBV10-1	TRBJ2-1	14	CASRPTGARNEQFF
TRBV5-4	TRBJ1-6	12	CASSDRNSPLHF
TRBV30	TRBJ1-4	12	CAWRRETEKLFF
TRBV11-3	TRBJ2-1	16	CASSLGSGGAYNEQFF
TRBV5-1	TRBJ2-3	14	CASSSGLRTDTQYF
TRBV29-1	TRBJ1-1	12	CSVGQGNTEAFF
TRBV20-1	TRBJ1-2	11	CSATGSGGYTF
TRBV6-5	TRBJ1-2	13	CASKLAGFYGYTF
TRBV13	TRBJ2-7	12	CASSSRDYEQYF
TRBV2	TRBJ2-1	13	CASKGVFRNEQFF
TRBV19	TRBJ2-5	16	CASSIGRGAPQETQYF
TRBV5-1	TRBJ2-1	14	CASSSGVTYNEQFF
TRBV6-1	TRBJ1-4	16	CASSEKIGIGGEKLFF
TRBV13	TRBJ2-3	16	CASSTGTASGTDTQYF
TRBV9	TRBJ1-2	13	CASSAPVVAGYTF
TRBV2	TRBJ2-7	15	CASRTGQEAFFEQYF
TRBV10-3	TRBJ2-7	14	CAIGRGGSVYEQYF
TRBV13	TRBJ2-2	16	CASSDGGDPNTGELFF
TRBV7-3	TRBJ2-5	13	CASSLTRGETQYF
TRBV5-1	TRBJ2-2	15	CASSWGPEFTGELFF
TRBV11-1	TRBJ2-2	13	CASSDSHTGELFF
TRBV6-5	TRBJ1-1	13	CASSYAGRTEAFF
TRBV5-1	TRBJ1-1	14	CASSSVGGKTEAFF
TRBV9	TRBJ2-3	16	CASSVGSGGAGDTQYF
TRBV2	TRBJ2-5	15	CASTEAGGPLETQYF
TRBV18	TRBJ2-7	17	CASSRGLAGGQVHEQYF
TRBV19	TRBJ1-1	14	CASIHRALNTEAFF
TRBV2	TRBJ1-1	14	CASSWEGVNTEAFF
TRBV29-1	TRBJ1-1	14	CSVEQGQGTTEAFF
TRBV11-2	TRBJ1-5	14	CASSLTGEPQPQHF
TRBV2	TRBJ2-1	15	CASSAGQVNYNEQFF
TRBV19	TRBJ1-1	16	CASSKQNRGGGTEAFF
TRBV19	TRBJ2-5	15	CASSNQQGGRETQYF
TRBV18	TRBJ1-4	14	CASSPGQENEKLFF
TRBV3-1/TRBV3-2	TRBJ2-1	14	CASSVTLSGGDTLF
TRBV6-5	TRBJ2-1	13	CASSSRAPNEQFF
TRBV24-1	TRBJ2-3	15	CATSDWGQSTDTQYF